This TCR beta chain stems from a study of blood T cell repertoires in COVID-19. Study-wide context: Spain, Italy and the United States supplied samples that represented acute and convalescent COVID-19. In each case, the material was cDNA or gDNA derived from T cells, B-cell-depleted T cells, or PBMCs.

The authors' processing: Amplification of reference gene primers was used by the study to estimate nucleated cell counts. TCRdb keeps only in-frame clones here, not all; method: immunoSEQ multiplex PCR. D and trimming come from the DNA, and the V and J calls and clone size come from that table. The sample lists roughly 160,000 clones, about 85% occurring once. Germline V lookup: CDR1 SNHLY, CDR2 FYNNEI. The CDR3 is made up of 17 amino acids. With 7 bases clipped from V and 7 bases from J, the junction kept 13 bases outside the gene matches. Seattle patient enrollment occurred during active infection, with longitudinal follow-up thereafter.

The TCR was taken from an elderly man with COVID-19, enrolled during active disease. Specimen: peripheral blood. This chain joins TRBV2 and TRBJ1-6; TRBD1 agrees at 10 bases. The chain's CDR3 is CASNLPPGQGSNSPLHF. CDR3 DNA: TGTGCCAGCAACTTACCCCCGGGACAGGGGTCGAATTCACCCCTCCACTTT.